This TCR beta chain was captured by sequencing in a study of blood T cell repertoires in COVID-19. This CDR3 contains 14 residues. V gave up 1 base and J gave up 4 bases, with 11 bases separating them. Germline V gene data show CDR1 as WNHNN and CDR2 as SYGVQD (reference sequence). This clone came up a few times. Assay: immunoSEQ multiplex PCR; the TCRdb copy retains only in-frame clones and omits some. This table holds 35,000 to 50,000 clones, about 87% found once. The sequenced sample was peripheral blood. This TCR derives from a man aged 55 to 69 with active COVID-19. The rearrangement uses TRBV10-1 and TRBJ2-7; D might be TRBD2 (5 bases). The chain's CDR3 is CASSEWTHKYEQYF. Written as DNA, the CDR3 is TGCGCCAGCAGTGAGTGGACTCATAAATACGAGCAGTACTTC.